What follows is one TCR beta chain and its context. This sample stems from a study of blood T cell repertoires in COVID-19. Study details: Sites across the United States, Italy and Spain contributed samples from acute and convalescent COVID-19. Nucleic acid was either cDNA or gDNA, and it came from T cells, B-cell-depleted T cells, or PBMCs.

CDR1 is LGHDT and CDR2 is YNNKEL in the germline V gene (reference sequence). The CDR3 spans 15 residues. V gave up 4 bases and J gave up 0 bases, with 10 bases separating them. Original methodology: Amplification of reference gene primers provided the estimated nucleated cell counts. Profiling relied on immunoSEQ multiplex PCR, and the TCRdb table lists in-frame clones only, not all of them. That table gives V, J and clone size, and the DNA gave D and trimming. The sample holds more than 60,000 clones, around 87% seen once. This sequence originates from a man aged 55 to 70 with acute or convalescent COVID-19. The chain is built from TRBV3-1 (or the pseudogene TRBV3-2) and TRBJ1-3; D gene uncertain. Material for sequencing was peripheral blood. The CDR3 sequence: CASSLGVGSGNTIYF. The CDR3 DNA reads TGTGCCAGCAGCCTGGGAGTGGGCTCTGGAAACACCATATATTTT.